Listed below are T cell receptor beta chains from one sample, sequenced in a study of shared clonotypes between healthy human individuals. TCRdb keeps only in-frame clones here, not all; method: immunoSEQ multiplex PCR. This table has some 1.5 million clones, about 96% appearing once. What was sequenced was naive CD4+ T cells sorted from blood. All receptors come from a man aged 30 to 39 in good health. Both conserved end residues are part of each CDR3. A D gene is named only where the DNA matches it firmly. Size tells how often a clone was seen (once, few, many) or the class of an expanded clone, and some rows leave it out.

NA	TRBJ1-1	NA	TRBV7-6	CASSPWPGGTEAFF	TGTGCCAGCAGCCCTTGGCCGGGCGGGACTGAAGCTTTCTTT
NA	TRBJ2-7	once	TRBV2	CASQGSGRGVAEQYF	TGTGCCAGTCAGGGGAGCGGCAGGGGAGTGGCCGAGCAGTACTTC
NA	TRBJ1-5	NA	TRBV28	CASNPAQISPQHF	TGTGCCAGCAACCCCGCCCAGATTTCGCCCCAGCATTTT
TRBD1	TRBJ2-1	NA	TRBV6-6	CASSTRQGVIHNEQFF	TGTGCCAGCAGTACGCGACAGGGGGTAATCCACAATGAGCAGTTCTTC
NA	TRBJ2-3	NA	TRBV28	CASSLRGGTDTQYF	TGTGCCAGCAGTTTACGTGGGGGCACAGATACGCAGTATTTT
NA	TRBJ2-5	once	TRBV11-2	CASSLVGGSARETQYF	TGTGCCAGCAGCTTAGTCGGGGGATCGGCTCGGGAGACCCAGTACTTC
TRBD2	TRBJ2-7	NA	TRBV7-2	CASSRGLAGDKEQYF	TGTGCCAGCAGCCGCGGACTAGCGGGAGATAAAGAGCAGTACTTC
TRBD2	TRBJ2-7	NA	TRBV27	CASSLAGESYEQYF	TGTGCCAGCAGTTTAGCGGGAGAGAGCTACGAGCAGTACTTC
NA	TRBJ2-7	NA	TRBV30	CAWTRSSGREQYF	TGTGCCTGGACCCGATCGTCGGGGCGCGAGCAGTACTTC
TRBD1	TRBJ1-2	NA	TRBV28	CASIKEDRASSNYGYTF	TGTGCCAGCATCAAGGAGGACAGGGCTTCCTCTAACTATGGCTACACCTTC
NA	TRBJ2-1	NA	TRBV6-1	CASSEVRGAREQFF	TGTGCCAGCAGTGAAGTACGAGGGGCCCGTGAGCAGTTCTTC
NA	TRBJ1-5	NA	TRBV19	CASSIQGRGNQPQHF	TGTGCCAGTAGTATTCAGGGAAGAGGCAATCAGCCCCAGCATTTT
NA	TRBJ1-4	NA	TRBV15	CATTRVGGSNEKLFF	TGTGCCACCACCAGAGTCGGAGGCTCTAATGAAAAACTGTTTTTT
TRBD1	TRBJ1-5	NA	TRBV19	CASSIPRGQGNSNQPQHF	TGTGCCAGTAGTATTCCCCGGGGACAGGGAAATAGCAATCAGCCCCAGCATTTT
NA	TRBJ2-1	NA	TRBV29-1	CSVESSYNEQFF	TGCAGCGTTGAATCTAGCTACAATGAGCAGTTCTTC
TRBD2	TRBJ2-4	NA	TRBV11-2	CASSLVAGGIGNIQYF	TGTGCCAGCAGCTTGGTAGCGGGAGGGATTGGTAACATTCAGTACTTC